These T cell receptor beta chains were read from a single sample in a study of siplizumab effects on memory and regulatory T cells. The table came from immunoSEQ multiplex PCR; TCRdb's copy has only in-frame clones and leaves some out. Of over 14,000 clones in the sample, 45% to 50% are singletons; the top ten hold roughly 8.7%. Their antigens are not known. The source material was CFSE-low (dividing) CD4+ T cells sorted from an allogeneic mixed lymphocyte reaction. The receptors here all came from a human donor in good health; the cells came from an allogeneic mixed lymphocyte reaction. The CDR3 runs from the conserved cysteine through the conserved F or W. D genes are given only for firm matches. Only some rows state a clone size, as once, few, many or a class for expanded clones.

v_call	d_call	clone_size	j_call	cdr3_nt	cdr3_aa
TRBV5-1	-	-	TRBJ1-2	TGCGCCAGCAGCTTGAATCAGGCATCCTCGACCCTGGGCTACACCTTC	CASSLNQASSTLGYTF
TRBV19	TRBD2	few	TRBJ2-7	TGTGCCAGTAGTGGGGCGGGAGTCGCCCACGAGCAGTACTTC	CASSGAGVAHEQYF
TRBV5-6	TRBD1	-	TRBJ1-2	TGTGCCAGCAGCCGGGACAGCAACTATGGCTACACCTTC	CASSRDSNYGYTF
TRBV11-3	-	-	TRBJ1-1	TGTGCCAGCACCCGATGGACACCCAACACTGAAGCTTTCTTT	CASTRWTPNTEAFF
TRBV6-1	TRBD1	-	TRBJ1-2	TGTGCCAGCAGTGAACAAGGGACAGGAGGGACCTATGGCTACACCTTC	CASSEQGTGGTYGYTF
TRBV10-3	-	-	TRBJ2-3	TGTGCCTGTGCCGGGAACACAGATACGCAGTATTTT	CACAGNTDTQYF
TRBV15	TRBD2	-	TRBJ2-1	TGTGCCACCAGCAGAGGGACGACTAGCGGGAGCCCCGCTACCAATGAGCAGTTCTTC	CATSRGTTSGSPATNEQFF
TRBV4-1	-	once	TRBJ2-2	TGCGCCAGCAGCCATCGGCCATGGGGTGGCACCGGGGAGCTGTTTTTT	CASSHRPWGGTGELFF
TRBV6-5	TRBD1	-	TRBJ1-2	TGTGCCAGCAGTAACTTGGACAGGACAGCCTACACCTTC	CASSNLDRTAYTF
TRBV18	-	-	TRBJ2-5	TGTGCCAGCTCACCATTTACCGCAAGCCAAGAGACCCAGTACTTC	CASSPFTASQETQYF
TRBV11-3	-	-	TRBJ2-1	TGTGCCAGCAGCTTAGGGGGGAAGACAGGCAATGAGCAGTTCTTC	CASSLGGKTGNEQFF
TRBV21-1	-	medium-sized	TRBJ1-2	TGTGCCAGGAACAGGGGGAGAGGGTATGGCTACACCTTC	CARNRGRGYGYTF
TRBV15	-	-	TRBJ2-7	TGTGCCACCAGCACCCTGACGAGGGCCGAGCAGTACTTC	CATSTLTRAEQYF
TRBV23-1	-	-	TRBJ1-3	TGCGCCAGCAGTCCTGGCAGACGCTGCTCTGGAAACACCATATATTTT	CASSPGRRCSGNTIYF
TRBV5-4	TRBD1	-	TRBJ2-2	TGTGCCAGCAGCACAGGGGGCGTCACCGGGGAGCTGTTTTTT	CASSTGGVTGELFF
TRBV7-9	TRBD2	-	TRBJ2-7	TGTGCCAGCAGCTATAGGACTAGCGGGGCCTACGAGCAGTACTTC	CASSYRTSGAYEQYF
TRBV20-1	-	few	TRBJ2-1	TGCAGTGCTAGAGCCGATCATGAGCAGTTCTTC	CSARADHEQFF
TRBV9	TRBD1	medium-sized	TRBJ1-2	TGTGCCAGCAGCGTATGGGGACAGGGTAACTATGGCTACACCTTC	CASSVWGQGNYGYTF
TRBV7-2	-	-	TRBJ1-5	TGTGCCAGCAGCCGTACCGGGACCTCTAGCAATCAGCCCCAGCATTTT	CASSRTGTSSNQPQHF
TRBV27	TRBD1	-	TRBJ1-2	TGTGCCAGGGGACAGGGGCGAAACTATGGCTACACCTTC	CARGQGRNYGYTF
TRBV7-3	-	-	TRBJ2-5	TGTGCCAGCAGCATAGGACTACCTGGGGAGACCCAGTACTTC	CASSIGLPGETQYF
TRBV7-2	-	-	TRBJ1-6	TGTGCCAGCAGCCCCTTTTCCCGAGGAAATAATTCACCCCTCCACTTT	CASSPFSRGNNSPLHF
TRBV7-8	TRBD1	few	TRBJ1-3	TGTGCCAGCAGGGTCCGAACTATCCGGGACAGGGTCTCTGGAAACACCATATATTTT	CASRVRTIRDRVSGNTIYF
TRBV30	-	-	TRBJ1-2	TGTGCCTGGGGAGGGGTTAACTATGGCTACACCTTC	CAWGGVNYGYTF
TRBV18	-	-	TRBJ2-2	TGTGCCAGCTCACCCGGAGGGGCCGCCGGGGAGCTGTTTTTT	CASSPGGAAGELFF
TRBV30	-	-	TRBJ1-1	TGTGCCTGGGGGGGGGCTGAAGCTTTCTTT	CAWGGAEAFF
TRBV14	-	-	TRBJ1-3	TGTGCCAGCAGCCATGCCAGGGTGGCTGGAAACACCATATATTTT	CASSHARVAGNTIYF
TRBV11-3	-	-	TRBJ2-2	TGTGCCAGCAGCTTGGACTTAGCCGGGGAGCTGTTTTTT	CASSLDLAGELFF
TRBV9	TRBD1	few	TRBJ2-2	TGTGCCAGCACCTGGACAGGGAACACCGGGGAGCTGTTTTTT	CASTWTGNTGELFF
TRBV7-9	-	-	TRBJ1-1	TGTGCCAGCAGTCACCCCAGGGGTGGGAACACTGAAGCTTTCTTT	CASSHPRGGNTEAFF
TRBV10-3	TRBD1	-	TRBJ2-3	TGTGCCATCAGTGGACCGGGACAGGGGAAGAATACGCAGTATTTT	CAISGPGQGKNTQYF
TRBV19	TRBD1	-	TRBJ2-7	TGTGCCAGTCAGCTCCAGGGGGCTCGTCTCTACGAGCAGTACTTC	CASQLQGARLYEQYF
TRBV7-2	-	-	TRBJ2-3	TGTGCCAGCAGCTTAACCGATACGCAGTATTTT	CASSLTDTQYF
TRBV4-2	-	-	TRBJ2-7	TGTGCCAGCAGCCAAGACCAGGCTGGCCCCTACGAGCAGTACTTC	CASSQDQAGPYEQYF
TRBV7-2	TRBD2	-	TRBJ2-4	TGTGCCAGCAGCCCCGGTCCAGGGAGGGACATTCAGTACTTC	CASSPGPGRDIQYF
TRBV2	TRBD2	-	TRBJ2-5	TGTGCCAGCAGGCTAGCGGGGGGGTACCAAGAGACCCAGTACTTC	CASRLAGGYQETQYF
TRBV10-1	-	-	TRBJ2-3	TGCGCCAGCAGTGTGGCTGGCACAGATACGCAGTATTTT	CASSVAGTDTQYF
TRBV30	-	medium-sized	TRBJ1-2	TGTGCCTGGCAAACAGGGCTCTATGGCTACACCTTC	CAWQTGLYGYTF
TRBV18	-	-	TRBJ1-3	TGTGCCAGCTCACCCAGAACCGGAAACACCATATATTTT	CASSPRTGNTIYF
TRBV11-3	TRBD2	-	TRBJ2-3	TGTGCCAGCAGCTTAGGGCGGACTAGCGGGATAGGGGATACGCAGTATTTT	CASSLGRTSGIGDTQYF
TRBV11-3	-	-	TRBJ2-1	TGTGCCAGCAGCCCCACGAATGAGCAGTTCTTC	CASSPTNEQFF
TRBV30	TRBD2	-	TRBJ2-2	TGTGCCTGGACCTCCGGGACTAGCGGGAGGTTCACCGGGGAGCTGTTTTTT	CAWTSGTSGRFTGELFF
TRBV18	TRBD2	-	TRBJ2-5	TGTGCCAGCTCACGGAACACAGTAGCGGGAGTAGGAGAGACCCAGTACTTC	CASSRNTVAGVGETQYF
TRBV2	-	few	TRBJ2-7	TGTGCCAGCAGCTCTCCTAACTCCGGGTACGAGCAGTACTTC	CASSSPNSGYEQYF